This T cell receptor beta chain was identified in a study of blood T cell repertoires in COVID-19. In the original processing: Reference gene primer amplification in the assay estimated nucleated cell counts. Generated by immunoSEQ multiplex PCR, the TCRdb table keeps only in-frame clones and is missing some. D and trimming were read from the DNA, whereas the V and J calls and clone size are those reported in that table. The profile covers 75,000 to 100,000 clones, with 70% to 80% appearing a single time and roughly 25% taken by the ten largest. V was clipped by 0 bases and J by 6 bases, with 8 bases between them. Germline CDR1 SGHDT, CDR2 YYEEEE. The CDR3 length is 13 residues.

The receptor was isolated from a man between 65 and 79 years old with acute or convalescent COVID-19. Sequences were obtained from peripheral blood. The chain has TRBV5-6 and TRBJ2-3, with TRBD2 as a possible D gene (5 bases). The CDR3 region is CASSLGRPDTQYF. The CDR3 DNA is TGTGCCAGCAGCTTGGGGAGGCCGGATACGCAGTATTTT. Filled out from reference TRBV5-6 and TRBJ2-3, the complete variable domain reads DAGVTQSPTHLIKTRGQQVTLRCSPKSGHDTVSWYQQALGQGPQFIFQYYEEEERQRGNFPDRFSGHQFPNYSSELNVNALLLGDSALYLCASSLGRPDTQYFGPGTRLTVL.